This entry describes one T cell receptor (beta chain). MiXCR, run by TCRdb on the RT-PCR reads, gives a single entry per CDR3 protein. The data show 150,000 to 200,000 distinct CDR3 sequences, roughly 12% seen once. This specimen belongs to a study of response to subunit inactivated influenza vaccine. This same sample was also part of a study on T cells expressing NK-cell markers. That source adds: Template switching by 5'RACE with UMIs generated the TCR beta cDNA. The authors sequenced eight donors, of whom seven were HCMV-seropositive and one was seronegative. Restriction of sorting to alpha-beta TCR T cells was accomplished in several experiments using an anti-gamma-delta TCR antibody.

This sequence originates from a man aged 45-65 years who received an inactivated influenza vaccine. The sequencing here drew on CD8+ T cells sorted from PBMCs, taken roughly 12 days after vaccination.

The CDR3 nucleotides are TGTGCCACCAGCAGAGCTAGCGGGGTCGACGAGCAGTACTTC. Its protein is CATSRASGVDEQYF. The chain recombines TRBV15 with TRBJ2-7, with 9 bases matching TRBD2. V was pared by 1 base and J by 5 bases, with 3 bases of the junction left unmatched. This CDR3 comprises 14 residues. CDR1 and CDR2 (germline): LNHNV, YYDKDF (reference sequence).